This entry features one TCR beta chain sequence. Its antigen remains unknown. The record originates from a study of shared clonotypes between healthy human individuals. Study-wide points: The small donor group covered limited genetic and exposure diversity.

Profiling relied on immunoSEQ multiplex PCR, and the TCRdb table lists in-frame clones only, not all of them. The table includes roughly 1,600,000 clones, about 98.5% detected once. V lost 2 bases and J 3 bases, leaving 5 bases between the germline ends. This CDR3 region has 12 residues. CDR1 is SGHVS and CDR2 is FQNEAQ in the germline V gene. The chain uses TRBV7-8 and TRBJ2-7; no reliable D call. Sequenced sample: naive CD4+ T cells sorted from blood. The sample's subset: CD45RA+ positively selected. The TCR was taken from a man aged 25-45 years in good health. The CDR3, as DNA: TGTGCCAGCAGCTTACGGCTCTACGAGCAGTACTTC. Translation: CASSLRLYEQYF.